This TCR beta chain was captured by sequencing in a study of cytomegalovirus exposure and HLA in healthy donors. The CDR3 covers 13 residues. Germline CDR1 is SGHTA and CDR2 is FQGNSA. The V and J ends lost 5 bases and 2 bases respectively, with 10 bases between them. PCR involved 60 Vbeta and 13 Jbeta primers. Sequenced by immunoSEQ multiplex PCR; TCRdb stores in-frame clones only, minus some. The sample records about 160,000 clones, around 81% being singletons. The sequenced sample was PBMCs. The receptor was isolated from a woman aged 40 to 49 in good health and CMV-seronegative. The rearrangement links TRBV7-2 to TRBJ2-7; possibly TRBD2 for D (6 bases). This CDR3 is CASSPGGPYEQYF. CDR3 in DNA: TGTGCCAGCAGCCCCGGGGGACCCTACGAGCAGTACTTC.